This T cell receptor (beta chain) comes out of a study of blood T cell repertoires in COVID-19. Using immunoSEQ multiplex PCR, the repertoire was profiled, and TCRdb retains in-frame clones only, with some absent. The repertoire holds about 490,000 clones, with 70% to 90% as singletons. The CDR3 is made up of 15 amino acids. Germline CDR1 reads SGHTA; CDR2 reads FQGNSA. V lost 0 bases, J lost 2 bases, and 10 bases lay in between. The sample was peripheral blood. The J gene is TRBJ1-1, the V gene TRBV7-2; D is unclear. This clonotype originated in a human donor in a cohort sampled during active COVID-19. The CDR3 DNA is TGTGCCAGCAGCTTAGCGTTGTCTACTAACACTGAAGCTTTCTTT. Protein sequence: CASSLALSTNTEAFF.